One sample yielded the 2 T cell receptor beta chains listed below, sequenced in a study of blood T cell repertoires in COVID-19. Repertoires were generated with immunoSEQ multiplex PCR, while TCRdb's copy carries only in-frame clones and drops some. Of roughly 460,000 clones detected, roughly 90% appear once; the ten largest clones hold 0.8% to 1%. Sequencing used peripheral blood. The receptors derive from a man in his late teens or twenties with COVID-19, enrolled during active disease.

This clone has just one count. The chain carries TRBV4-1 and TRBJ2-4; TRBD1 matches 9 bases. Germline lookup yields CDR1 MGHRA and CDR2 YSYEKL. With 2 bases clipped from V and 1 base from J, the junction kept 3 bases outside the gene matches. CDR3 length equals 16 residues. CDR3 loop: CASSQKQGAAKNIQYF. The CDR3 DNA is TGCGCCAGCAGCCAAAAACAGGGGGCCGCCAAAAACATTCAGTACTTC.

The chain combines TRBV2 with TRBJ1-4; 7 bases fit TRBD1. The J segment lost 7 bases and the V segment lost 6 bases, leaving 8 bases of the junction unmatched. CDR1 and CDR2 (germline): SNHLY, FYNNEI. This CDR3 is built from 14 residues. For the CDR3, the DNA is TGTGCCAGCAGATCAAGACAGGGCGGTGAAAAACTGTTTTTT. Translated, it gives CASRSRQGGEKLFF.